This TCR beta chain was found in a study of blood T cell repertoires in COVID-19. Looking at the study overall: Some COVID-19 samples were acute and others convalescent; all came from the United States, Italy and Spain. From T cells, B-cell-depleted T cells, or PBMCs came the material, which was cDNA or gDNA.

V was clipped by 1 base and J by 2 bases; unmatched bases: 10. Germline CDR1 reads SQVTM; CDR2 reads ANQGSEA. The CDR3 runs 17 residues. Using immunoSEQ multiplex PCR, the repertoire was profiled, and TCRdb retains in-frame clones only, with some absent. This sample has 250,000 to 350,000 clones, with 87% found just once. Input material: peripheral blood. This sequence joins TRBV29-1 and TRBJ2-3, with 9 bases aligning to TRBD2. This receptor was obtained from a woman between 50 and 59 years old who had recovered from COVID-19. In DNA, the CDR3 is TGCAGCGTTGAAGGAGCGGGAGGCGGTGGGAACACAGATACGCAGTATTTT. Its translation: CSVEGAGGGGNTDTQYF.